A single TCR beta chain is shown here with its context. No antigen is known for it. This may arise from a read error, as a much more abundant clone is one base away. These data belong to a study of T cells in Graves' hyperthyroidism and ophthalmopathy. Broader study findings: Clonotypes that were expanded in thyroid above 0.001 mostly appeared in blood too.

Trimming pared 6 bases from V and 4 bases from J, leaving 15 bases between. The CDR3 extends over 14 amino acids. The germline CDR1 and CDR2 sequences are MDHEN and SYDVKM. Amplification of TCR beta CDR3 regions was performed using RNA transcripts as template. First-round RT-PCR with HTBI primers amplified the TCR CDR3 region. TCRdb re-called the multiplex PCR reads through MiXCR, storing one row per CDR3 protein. This table holds roughly 560,000 distinct CDR3 sequences, about 15% found once. The sequencing sample was made of blood. The chain uses TRBV28 and TRBJ1-1; TRBD1 might be the D (5 bases). The origin of this receptor is a woman between 40 and 55 years old with Graves' ophthalmopathy. CDR3 in DNA: TGTGCCAGCAGGGGACTCCTCGGGAGCACTGAAGCTTTCTTT. It specifies CASRGLLGSTEAFF.